These 19 T cell receptor beta chains came from one sample sequenced in a study of Ad26.COV2.S vaccination and SARS-CoV-2 variants. Treatment described: 19 received Ad26.COV2.S at low or high dose, single or two shots; several received placebo; per-sample allocation not given. Sampling happened 63 days after the first vaccine or placebo injection. Assay used: immunoSEQ multiplex PCR; TCRdb lists only in-frame clones, some missing. The sample yields about 280,000 clones, 80% to 90% seen once. The sample consisted of peripheral blood, taken in a trial of Ad26.COV2.S vaccine versus placebo. The source is a person aged 18-60 years who received the Ad26.COV2.S COVID-19 vaccine or a placebo.

The chain carries TRBV5-1 and TRBJ2-1, with 8 bases matching TRBD2. The CDR3 has 16 amino acids. Germline V lookup: CDR1 SGHRS, CDR2 YFSETQ. V shed 4 bases, J shed 2 bases, and the junction held 8 bases outside the gene matches. The CDR3 DNA sequence: TGCGCCAGCAGCCCCGACCTAGCGGGCACCTACAATGAGCAGTTCTTC. Its translation: CASSPDLAGTYNEQFF.

The rearrangement links TRBV6-2 or TRBV6-3 to TRBJ2-7; 9 bases match TRBD2. Trimming took 0 bases from V and 4 from J; bases not matched to a gene: 7. The CDR3 runs 16 residues. Germline CDR1 is MNHEY and CDR2 is SVGEGT. The CDR3 is CASSYSNSGSPYEQYF. DNA of the CDR3: TGTGCCAGCAGTTACTCGAATAGCGGGAGTCCTTACGAGCAGTACTTC.

This clone has more than one count but fewer than ten. The chain combines TRBV12-3 or TRBV12-4 with TRBJ2-7; D assignment may be TRBD1 or TRBD2 (5 bases each). V lost 3 bases, J lost 6 bases, and 6 bases lay in between. This CDR3 has 11 residues. CDR3 amino acids: CASSFGGEQYF. CDR3 bases: TGTGCCAGCAGTTTTGGGGGCGAGCAGTACTTC.

This sequence joins TRBV5-6 and TRBJ2-7; either TRBD1 or TRBD2 may fit D (5 bases each). CDR1 SGHDT and CDR2 YYEEEE come from the germline V gene. V was clipped by 3 bases and J by 0 bases, with 10 bases between them. This CDR3 has 14 residues. CDR3 DNA sequence: TGTGCCAGCAGCTGGGGACGGCACTCCTACGAGCAGTACTTC. This sequence encodes CASSWGRHSYEQYF. Complete variable domain (other parts from reference TRBV5-6 and TRBJ2-7): DAGVTQSPTHLIKTRGQQVTLRCSPKSGHDTVSWYQQALGQGPQFIFQYYEEEERQRGNFPDRFSGHQFPNYSSELNVNALLLGDSALYLCASSWGRHSYEQYFGPGTRLTVT.

The chain is built from TRBV4-1 and TRBJ2-1, with D tentatively TRBD1 (6 bases). Trimming pared 4 bases from V and 5 bases from J, leaving 15 bases between. This CDR3 is built from 15 residues. Germline values: CDR1 MGHRA, CDR2 YSYEKL. The CDR3 is CASSRLRTADNEQFF. CDR3 coding DNA: TGCGCCAGCAGCCGGCTCAGGACAGCTGACAATGAGCAGTTCTTC.

The DNA for the CDR3 is TGTGCCAGCAGTTTACTGGGGGCTGAAGCTTTCTTT. This codes for CASSLLGAEAFF. V is TRBV27 and J is TRBJ1-1, with a tentative D call TRBD1 (5 bases). Germline V gene data show CDR1 as MNHEY and CDR2 as SMNVEV (reference sequence). Trimming took 2 bases from V and 6 from J, leaving 7 bases between them. The CDR3 has 12 residues.

The genes are TRBV3-1 (or the pseudogene TRBV3-2) and TRBJ2-5; TRBD2 might be the D (5 bases). The germline CDR1 and CDR2 sequences are LGHDT and YNNKEL (reference sequence). The CDR3 totals 13 residues. V was pared by 1 base and J by 11 bases, with 14 bases between. The CDR3 region has the DNA TGTGCCAGCAGCCAAGCTGACTCGGGAAAGCAGTACTTC. Its protein product is CASSQADSGKQYF.

The V call is TRBV6-4, the J call TRBJ2-3; 9 bases match TRBD1. The V and J ends lost 4 bases and 6 bases, in that order; junction bases with no gene match: 2. The CDR3 runs to 13 residues. Germline V gives CDR1 MRHNA, CDR2 SNTAGT. CDR3 loop: CASSAGTGDTQYF. Written as DNA, the CDR3 is TGTGCCAGCAGTGCCGGGACAGGGGATACGCAGTATTTT.

This chain uses TRBV6-5 with TRBJ1-4, with TRBD1 as a possible D gene (6 bases). The V end was cut by 0 bases, the J end by 8 bases, with 16 bases between. Germline lookup yields CDR1 MNHEY and CDR2 SVGAGI. The CDR3 extends over 16 amino acids. In nucleotides, the CDR3 is TGTGCCAGCAGTTACTCCCTCGGGGGGCTGGGGGAAAAACTGTTTTTT. It encodes CASSYSLGGLGEKLFF.

In its sample, this clone was seen a few times. This rearrangement joins TRBV6-6 to TRBJ2-7; TRBD1 agrees at 9 bases. Per the germline V gene, CDR1 is MNHNY and CDR2 is SVGAGI (reference sequence). V lost 2 bases, J lost 1 base, and 6 bases stayed unmatched. The CDR3 totals 16 residues. DNA for the CDR3: TGTGCCAGCAGTTACGGGGACAGGGTATCTTCCTACGAGCAGTACTTC. This translates into CASSYGDRVSSYEQYF.

The genes are TRBV7-2 and TRBJ2-3; tentatively, D is TRBD2 (6 bases). Trimming shortened V by 6 bases and J by 4 bases, and 11 bases separated the two germline ends. This CDR3 contains 13 residues. Germline CDR1 is SGHTA and CDR2 is FQGNSA. This CDR3 reads CASRAGGADTQYF. The DNA of the CDR3 is TGTGCCAGCAGAGCGGGCGGAGCAGATACGCAGTATTTT.

This clone was picked up one time. This chain joins TRBV11-2 and TRBJ2-7; 8 bases map to TRBD2. Germline assignment: CDR1 SGHAT and CDR2 FQNNGV. CDR3 length: 15 residues. Trimming cost V 0 bases and J 2 bases; bases outside gene matches: 3. CDR3 bases: TGTGCCAGCAGCTTAGAAGCGGGGGCCGCCTACGAGCAGTACTTC. Translated: CASSLEAGAAYEQYF.

The chain uses TRBV5-1 and TRBJ2-3; D is possibly TRBD2 (6 bases). The germline gives CDR1 SGHRS, CDR2 YFSETQ. The CDR3 length is 14 residues. V lost 4 bases, J lost 4 bases, and 13 bases lay in between. The DNA for the CDR3 is TGCGCCAGCAGCGCGGGACTCCTGGCAGATACGCAGTATTTT. Amino acid sequence: CASSAGLLADTQYF.

V usage is TRBV7-2 and J usage is TRBJ1-2, with D perhaps TRBD1 (5 bases). V lost 6 bases and J 2 bases, leaving 13 bases between the germline ends. This CDR3 is built from 14 residues. CDR1 is SGHTA, CDR2 FQGNSA, per germline. The CDR3 loop reads CASRWDLGNYGYTF. CDR3 DNA: TGTGCCAGCAGGTGGGACCTTGGGAACTATGGCTACACCTTC.

This rearrangement joins TRBV11-2 to TRBJ2-3, with 10 bases that match TRBD2. V was clipped by 3 bases and J by 1 base; unmatched bases: 1. This CDR3 has 15 amino acids. Germline-derived CDR1 and CDR2 are SGHAT and FQNNGV. The CDR3 sequence: CASSFLAGGTDTQYF. The CDR3 bases are TGTGCCAGCAGCTTTCTAGCGGGGGGCACAGATACGCAGTATTTT. Complete variable domain (other parts from reference TRBV11-2 and TRBJ2-3): EAGVAQSPRYKIIEKRQSVAFWCNPISGHATLYWYQQILGQGPKLLIQFQNNGVVDDSQLPKDRFSAERLKGVDSTLKIQPAKLEDSAVYLCASSFLAGGTDTQYFGPGTRLTVL.

This clone occurred once. The chain joins TRBV2 to TRBJ2-3; possible D gene TRBD2, 7 bases. Germline V gene sequence: CDR1 SNHLY, CDR2 FYNNEI. Trimming stripped 10 bases from V and 4 bases from J, with 18 bases between. This CDR3 comprises 14 residues. CDR3: CATTRRGGADTQYF. CDR3 coding DNA: TGTGCCACCACAAGGAGGGGGGGGGCAGATACGCAGTATTTT.

The chain uses TRBV6-2 or TRBV6-3 and TRBJ2-1, with D possibly matching TRBD1 (6 bases). V lost 5 bases, J lost 10 bases, and 18 bases lay in between. CDR3 size: 14 residues. Germline V gene sequence: CDR1 MNHEY, CDR2 SVGEGT. The CDR3: CASSKSDWDTEQFF. CDR3 bases: TGTGCCAGCAGTAAGAGTGATTGGGACACGGAGCAGTTCTTC.

V is TRBV7-2 and J is TRBJ2-5; no firm D call. Trimming took 0 bases from V and 5 from J, leaving 4 bases between them. Per germline, CDR1 SGHTA and CDR2 FQGNSA. The CDR3 length is 12 residues. CDR3 residues: CASSLAGETQYF. CDR3 bases: TGTGCCAGCAGCTTAGCTGGGGAGACCCAGTACTTC.

This sequence joins TRBV30 and TRBJ1-1; D is unclear. The V gene's germline CDR1 is GTSNPN and CDR2 SVGIG (reference sequence). CDR3 length: 12 amino acids. Trimming removed 2 bases from V and 6 bases from J, with 10 bases in between. DNA for the CDR3: TGTGCCTGGAGTTTACAGACACCTGAAGCTTTCTTT. It yields the protein CAWSLQTPEAFF.